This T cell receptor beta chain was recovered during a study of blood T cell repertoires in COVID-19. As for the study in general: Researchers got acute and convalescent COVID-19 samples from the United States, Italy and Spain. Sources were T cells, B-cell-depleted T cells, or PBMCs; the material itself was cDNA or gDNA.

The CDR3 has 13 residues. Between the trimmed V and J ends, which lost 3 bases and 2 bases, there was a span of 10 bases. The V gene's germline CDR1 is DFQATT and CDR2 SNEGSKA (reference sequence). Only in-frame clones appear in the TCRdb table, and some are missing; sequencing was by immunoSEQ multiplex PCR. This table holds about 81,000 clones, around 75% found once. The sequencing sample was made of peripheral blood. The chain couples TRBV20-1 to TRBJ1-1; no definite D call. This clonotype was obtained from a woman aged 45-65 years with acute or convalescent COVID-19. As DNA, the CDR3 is TGCAGTGCTAGTATGACTCGAAACACTGAAGCTTTCTTT. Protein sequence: CSASMTRNTEAFF.